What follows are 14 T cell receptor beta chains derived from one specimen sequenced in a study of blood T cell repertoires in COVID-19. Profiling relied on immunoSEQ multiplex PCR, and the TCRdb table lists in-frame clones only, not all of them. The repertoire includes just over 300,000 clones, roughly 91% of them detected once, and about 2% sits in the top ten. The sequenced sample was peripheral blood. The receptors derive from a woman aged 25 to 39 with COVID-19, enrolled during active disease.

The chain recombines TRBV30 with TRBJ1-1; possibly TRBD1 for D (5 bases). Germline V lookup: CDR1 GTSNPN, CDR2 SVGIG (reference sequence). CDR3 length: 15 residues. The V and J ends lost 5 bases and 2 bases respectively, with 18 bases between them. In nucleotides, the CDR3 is TGTGCCTGGTCTCCTCTGGGGGGTATCAACACTGAAGCTTTCTTT. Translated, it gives CAWSPLGGINTEAFF.

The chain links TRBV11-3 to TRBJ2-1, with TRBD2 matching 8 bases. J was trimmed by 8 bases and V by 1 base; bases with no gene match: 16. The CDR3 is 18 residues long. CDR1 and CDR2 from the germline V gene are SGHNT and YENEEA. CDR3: CASSLVARVGGANDEQFF. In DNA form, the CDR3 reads TGTGCCAGCAGCTTAGTCGCTCGGGTCGGGGGGGCCAACGATGAGCAGTTCTTC.

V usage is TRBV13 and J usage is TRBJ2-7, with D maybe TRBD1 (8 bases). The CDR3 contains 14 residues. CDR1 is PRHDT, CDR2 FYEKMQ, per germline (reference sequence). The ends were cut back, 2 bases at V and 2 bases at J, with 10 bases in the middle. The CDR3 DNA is TGTGCCAGCAGCTTAACAGGGGGGGCCTACGAGCAGTACTTC. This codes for CASSLTGGAYEQYF.

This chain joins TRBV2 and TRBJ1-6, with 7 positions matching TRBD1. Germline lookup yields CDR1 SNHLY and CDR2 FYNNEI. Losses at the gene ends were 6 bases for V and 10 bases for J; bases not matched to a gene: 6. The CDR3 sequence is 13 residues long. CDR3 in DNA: TGTGCCAGCAGCAACAGGGGCGGATCACCCCTCCACTTT. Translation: CASSNRGGSPLHF.

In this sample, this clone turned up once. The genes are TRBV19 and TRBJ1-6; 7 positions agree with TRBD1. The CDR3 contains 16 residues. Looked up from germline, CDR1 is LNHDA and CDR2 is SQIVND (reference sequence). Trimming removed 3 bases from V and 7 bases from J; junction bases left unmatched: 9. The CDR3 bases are TGTGCCAGTAGTATTAATCCGGGACAGATCAATTCACCCCTCCACTTT. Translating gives CASSINPGQINSPLHF.

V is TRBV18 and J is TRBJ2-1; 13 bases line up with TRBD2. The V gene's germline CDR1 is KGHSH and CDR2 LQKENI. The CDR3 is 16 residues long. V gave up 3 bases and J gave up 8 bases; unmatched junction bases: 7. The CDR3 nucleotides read TGTGCCAGCTCACCGCCTACTAGCGGGGGGGCCTATGAGCAGTTCTTC. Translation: CASSPPTSGGAYEQFF.

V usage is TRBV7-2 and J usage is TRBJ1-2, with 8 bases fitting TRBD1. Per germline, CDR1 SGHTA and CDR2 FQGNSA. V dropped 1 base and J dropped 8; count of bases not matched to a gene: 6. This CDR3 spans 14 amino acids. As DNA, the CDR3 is TGTGCCAGCAGCTTAGGTCCGGGACAGGAGGGCTACACCTTC. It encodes CASSLGPGQEGYTF.

CDR3 sequence reads: CASSLPANYGYTF. CDR3 in DNA: TGTGCCAGCAGCTTGCCAGCTAACTATGGCTACACCTTC. V gene TRBV5-4 combines with J gene TRBJ1-2; D unclear. The V end lost 1 base, the J end lost 0 bases, and 4 bases lay between the germline ends. The germline CDR1 and CDR2 sequences are SGHNT and YYREEE (reference sequence). The CDR3 runs to 13 residues.

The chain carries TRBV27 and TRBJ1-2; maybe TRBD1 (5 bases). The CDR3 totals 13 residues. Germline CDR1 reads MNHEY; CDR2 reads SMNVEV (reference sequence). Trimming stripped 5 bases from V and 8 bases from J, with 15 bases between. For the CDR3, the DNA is TGTGCCAGCAGTCCGCTGGACATCCGGGGCTACACCTTC. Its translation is CASSPLDIRGYTF.

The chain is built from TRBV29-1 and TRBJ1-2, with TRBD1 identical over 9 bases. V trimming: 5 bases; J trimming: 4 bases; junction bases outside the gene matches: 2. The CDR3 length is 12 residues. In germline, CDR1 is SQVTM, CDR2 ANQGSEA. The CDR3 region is CSVWTGVYGYTF. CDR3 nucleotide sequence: TGCAGCGTTTGGACAGGGGTCTATGGCTACACCTTC.

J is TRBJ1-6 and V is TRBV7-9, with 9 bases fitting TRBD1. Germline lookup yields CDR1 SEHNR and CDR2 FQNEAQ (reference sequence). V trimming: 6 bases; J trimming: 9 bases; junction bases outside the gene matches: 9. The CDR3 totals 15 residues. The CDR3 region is CASSFYRGLLSPLHF. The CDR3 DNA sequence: TGTGCCAGCAGTTTTTACAGGGGGCTACTTTCACCCCTCCACTTT.

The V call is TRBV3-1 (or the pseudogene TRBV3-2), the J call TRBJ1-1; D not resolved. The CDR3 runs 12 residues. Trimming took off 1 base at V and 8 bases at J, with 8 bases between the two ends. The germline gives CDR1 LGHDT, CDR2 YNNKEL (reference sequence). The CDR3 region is CASSQVLSEAFF. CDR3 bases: TGTGCCAGCAGCCAAGTTTTGTCAGAAGCTTTCTTT.

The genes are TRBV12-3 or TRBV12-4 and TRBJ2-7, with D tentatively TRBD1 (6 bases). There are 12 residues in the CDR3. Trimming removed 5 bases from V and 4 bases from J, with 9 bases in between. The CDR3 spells CASSDRPYEQYF. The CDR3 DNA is TGTGCCAGCAGTGACAGGCCGTACGAGCAGTACTTC.

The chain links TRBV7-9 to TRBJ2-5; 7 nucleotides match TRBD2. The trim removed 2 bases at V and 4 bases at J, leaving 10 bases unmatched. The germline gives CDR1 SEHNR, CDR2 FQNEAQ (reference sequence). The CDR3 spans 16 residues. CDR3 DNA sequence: TGTGCCAGCAGCTTAAATCGGGGGGTCTTGGGAGAGACCCAGTACTTC. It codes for CASSLNRGVLGETQYF.